Below are 5 T cell receptor beta chains sequenced from a single sample in a study of shared clonotypes between healthy human individuals. TCRdb's copy holds only in-frame clones and misses some; the assay was immunoSEQ multiplex PCR. There are millions of clones in the sample; about 95% occur only once, and roughly 1% lies in the top ten. Positively selected for CCR7, the CD45RO-negative cells used as naive CD8 cells excluded terminally differentiated effector memory CD45RA+ cells. Material for sequencing was naive CD8+ T cells sorted from blood. Receptors were obtained from a young man in good health.

V usage is TRBV10-3 and J usage is TRBJ1-4, with TRBD1 matching 7 bases. The CDR3 totals 13 residues. Germline CDR1 reads ENHRY; CDR2 reads SYGVKD. Germline trimming cut 10 bases from V and 7 bases from J; bases unmatched to any gene: 9. CDR3 in DNA: TGTGCCACCGGGACAGCTGGGAGTGAAAAACTGTTTTTT. It encodes CATGTAGSEKLFF.

This rearrangement joins TRBV6-5 to TRBJ1-2; D gene uncertain. V was trimmed by 0 bases and J by 0 bases, leaving 11 bases between them. The CDR3 has 16 amino acids. Germline assignment: CDR1 MNHEY and CDR2 SVGAGI. Written as DNA, the CDR3 is TGTGCCAGCAGTTACTCGAAGGCGGGTTCTAACTATGGCTACACCTTC. This encodes CASSYSKAGSNYGYTF.

V gene TRBV6-6 combines with J gene TRBJ2-3; D gene unclear. V was pared by 0 bases and J by 2 bases, with 9 bases between. The CDR3 covers 15 residues. Germline-derived CDR1 and CDR2 are MNHNY and SVGAGI (reference sequence). CDR3 amino acids: CASSYSATDTDTQYF. CDR3 nucleotide sequence: TGTGCCAGCAGTTACTCGGCCACGGACACAGATACGCAGTATTTT.

This clone was picked up a small number of times. The rearrangement uses TRBV10-1 and TRBJ2-2; 12 positions agree with TRBD2. This CDR3 has 15 amino acids. V was clipped by 2 bases and J by 8 bases; unmatched bases: 3. In germline, CDR1 is WNHNN, CDR2 SYGVQD (reference sequence). CDR3 region: CASSETGLAGGELFF. DNA of the CDR3: TGCGCCAGCAGTGAGACCGGACTAGCGGGAGGGGAGCTGTTTTTT.

This chain uses TRBV5-4 with TRBJ2-5, with no clear D. Trimming left V 4 bases short and J 3 bases short, with 13 bases between. The CDR3 length is 14 residues. Germline lookup yields CDR1 SGHNT and CDR2 YYREEE (reference sequence). The CDR3 bases are TGTGCCAGCAGCAGCGAGGCCGGAGAAGAGACCCAGTACTTC. This codes for CASSSEAGEETQYF.